This TCR beta chain was profiled in a study of blood T cell repertoires in COVID-19. The overall study: Acute and convalescent COVID-19 specimens originated in the United States, Italy and Spain.

The ends were cut back, 3 bases at V and 8 bases at J, with 14 bases in the middle. The germline gives CDR1 SGHNT, CDR2 YYREEE (reference sequence). This CDR3 is 13 amino acids long. The authors' processing: Nucleated cell number was recorded as an estimate derived from reference gene primer amplification. Clones were sequenced by immunoSEQ multiplex PCR, and TCRdb holds only the in-frame ones, with some missing. That table is the source of V, J and clone size, and D and trimming were worked out from the DNA. The repertoire holds some 76,000 clones, with about nine tenths as singletons. The chain links TRBV5-4 to TRBJ1-2; D unresolved. This TCR was sampled from an older man in a cohort sampled during active COVID-19. Sequenced input: peripheral blood. The CDR3 loop is CASSSGPYIGYTF. Here the CDR3 DNA reads TGTGCCAGCAGCTCCGGTCCCTATATCGGCTACACCTTC.